This TCR beta chain was sequenced for a study of blood T cell repertoires in COVID-19. Original handling: Estimation of nucleated cell counts was performed using reference gene primer amplification. Sequencing was performed with immunoSEQ multiplex PCR; in TCRdb, only in-frame clones are kept and a portion is missing. V and J calls plus clone size are reproduced from that table; the DNA served to infer D and trimming. The sample records 250,000 to 350,000 clones, around 82% being singletons. CDR3 length equals 15 residues. Germline CDR1 and CDR2: SGHTA and FQGTGA. After removal of 5 bases from V and 2 bases from J, the junction contained 5 bases not matched to a gene.

The chain combines TRBV7-3 with TRBJ2-5, with 10 bases fitting TRBD2. The receptor comes from a person in their 70s with COVID-19, enrolled during active disease. Material for sequencing was peripheral blood. CDR3 bases: TGTGCCAGCAGCCTCAGCGGGAGGGAACAAGAGACCCAGTACTTC. Protein product: CASSLSGREQETQYF. The full variable domain, rest sourced from reference TRBV7-3 and TRBJ2-5, is GAGVSQTPSNKVTEKGKYVELRCDPISGHTALYWYRQSLGQGPEFLIYFQGTGAADDSGLPNDRFFAVRPEGSVSTLKIQRTERGDSAVYLCASSLSGREQETQYFGPGTRLLVL.